The source of this T cell receptor (beta chain) is a study of spatial heterogeneity in lung cancer (dated by TCRdb to the late 2010s). Regarding the research as a whole: Beta-chain transcripts were consistently detected in greater numbers than alpha-chain transcripts, which likely reflected higher beta-chain transcript abundance. In the raw uncorrected reads, each unique combination of TCR and UMI appeared more than ten times on average. TCR alpha and beta repertoires were quantitatively compared across multiple tumor regions, matched nontumor lung and blood in non-small cell lung cancer. The study linked features of the TCR repertoire to counts of nonsynonymous mutations, which were determined by whole-exome sequencing of tumor tissue. At surgery, both alpha and beta chains were TCR-sequenced in 200 to 250 tumor regions, about 64 matched nontumor lung samples and 56 PBMC samples. Here is what the overall study found, with its caveats: Ubiquitous expanded tumor TCRs were found in blood more often at tumor resection than at routine follow-up. Additional single-cell paired TCR alpha and beta sequencing was considered necessary to confirm, at a functional level, the hypothesis that regional TCRs recognize regional mutations.

Concerning this clonotype: This clone's antigen is unknown. No per-base quality is available; no much larger clone lies one base away.

The library was made by 5' RACE. Instrument used: NextSeq 500. To allow correction of PCR and sequencing errors, the TCR library protocol tagged every TCR cDNA molecule with a unique molecular identifier. The source study handled its data this way. Decombinator tools were used for TCR identification, UMI-based error correction and CDR3 extraction. TCRs above a frequency of 2 per 1,000, corresponding to the top 1% of the tumor frequency distribution, were defined as expanded. Each repertoire was subsampled 100 times to 5,000 TCRs, after which Renyi diversity was computed with the R vegan package. CDR3 similarity networks were constructed using string-kernel similarity of amino acid triplets, with links drawn between CDR3s whose pairwise similarity was above 0.82. TCRdb took the public reads, trimmed them with fastp at Q25, ran MiXCR for clone calling and kept in-frame beta chains. Rows merge per CDR3 protein into single entries with the most common DNA and genes. TCRdb's processing, not the authors', yielded these V and J calls. A total of 50,000 to 65,000 distinct CDR3 sequences appear in this sample, 7% to 10% of them only once. The ten most abundant clones make up approximately 16% of the sample.

The CDR3 goes from the cysteine to the phenylalanine over 12 residues. Only the CDR3 DNA is retained, 36 bases long and in frame from the first base. CDR1 and CDR2 (MDHEN, SYDVKM) derive from the germline V gene. V loses 6 bases of germline sequence and J loses 1 base, and the interval between the two ends is 6 bases. The sample's time point label, in plain terms: sample taken at primary tumor resection. Without any cell sorting, TCR sequencing was performed on whole RNA extracted either from tumor and nontumor lung tissue or from cryopreserved PBMC samples. The donors were 65 to 90 patients from the lung TRACERx cohort who had early-stage, untreated non-small cell lung cancer. Only patients with enough RNA available from two or more tumor regions were chosen for TCR sequencing.

The receptor comes from a female donor with early-stage non-small cell lung cancer. The chain is assembled from TRBV28 and TRBJ1-2, with the D gene too uncertain to name. This specimen consisted of PBMCs, obtained at surgery. CDR3 reads: CASREFNYGYTF. The bases read TGTGCCAGCAGGGAATTTAACTATGGCTACACCTTC.